One TCR beta chain is described in this entry. This clonotype was picked up many times. Its target antigen remains unknown. No much larger clone exists at a distance of one base, and base qualities are not known. Hyperthyroidism patients were newly diagnosed, had a disease duration of under 2 months, and were aged 18 to 65 years. Any patient with an uncontrolled infection, another autoimmune disease, pregnancy or lactation was excluded. Diagnoses relied on clinical symptoms, serum thyroxine and TRAb, thyroid ultrasound and orbital computed tomography. For progressor patients, blood was drawn at the first diagnosis of hyperthyroidism, before any ophthalmopathy symptoms had appeared. Ficoll-Paque density gradient centrifugation was used to isolate PBMCs from about 9.4 ml of fresh peripheral blood. Progressor patients were first diagnosed with Graves' hyperthyroidism and then developed ophthalmopathy during follow-up. Total RNA was extracted with Trizol reagent, and quality was checked on an Agilent 2100 Bioanalyzer.

Reading from cysteine to phenylalanine, the CDR3 counts 17 amino acids. The CDR3 DNA has 51 bases and is translated from base 1. The junction shows trimming of 3 bases on V and 0 bases on J, and the gene matches do not reach 11 bases of it. Via the germline V gene (reference sequence), CDR1 is DFQATT and CDR2 SNEGSKA. This specimen belongs to a study of T cells in Graves' hyperthyroidism and ophthalmopathy (dated by TCRdb to the late 2010s). About the study as a whole: Peripheral blood samples were taken at initial diagnosis, before any treatment was given. TCR Vbeta CDR3 sequencing of some 140 peripheral blood samples (roughly 41 ophthalmopathy, about 80 hyperthyroidism and roughly 17 progressor patients) is reported in the paper. The approximately 100 discovery patients were divided at random into training and test sets in a 7:3 ratio. To identify distinguishing TCR V-J signatures, a discovery cohort of around 100 patients was used, comprising roughly 45 with Graves' ophthalmopathy and 57 with stable Graves' hyperthyroidism. After sampling, hyperthyroidism patients received methimazole starting at 30 mg daily, and ophthalmopathy patients received high-dose intravenous methylprednisolone. Prospective prediction of ophthalmopathy was tested in an independent validation cohort of some 20 hyperthyroidism patients and 17 patients who later progressed to ophthalmopathy. Thyroid tissue and blood T-cell repertoires from about six Graves' hyperthyroidism patients were also compared in the study.

The TCR beta CDR3 regions were amplified from RNA transcripts. The TCR CDR3 was subjected to a first round of RT-PCR using the HTBI primer set and the Qiagen OneStep RT-PCR kit. The libraries were constructed in a second round of multiplex PCR and then size-selected and purified. The libraries were sequenced on an Illumina HiSeq2000 using paired-end 100 bp reads. The paper's processing steps were these. Raw data were processed with SOAPnuke, discarding reads with adapters, uncalled bases, mean Phred below 15, or no exact constant-primer or identifier match. COPE v1.2.5 was used to merge high-quality paired reads, and clonotypes were defined as unique nucleotide sequences. MiTCR v1.1 was used to align clonotypes to the IMGT TRBV, TRBD and TRBJ reference segments. Only V-J combinations with frequency above 0.0001, covering roughly 99% of repertoires, were analysed. A TCS score was defined as the ratio between F50 (clonal expansion) and ExV (chaos), using BLOSUM62-based TCRdist between CDR3 peptides within each V-J. Welch's t-statistics and random forest reduced around 510 V-J features to roughly 13, which were used in a naive Bayes classifier (R e1071). TCRdb applied fastp at Q25 and MiXCR to the public reads, then kept only in-frame beta chains. Each record represents a unique CDR3 protein, reported with the most common genes and DNA among its rows. The authors' filters were not applied to this entry. In this sample the table shows about 280,000 distinct CDR3 sequences, about 25% of which occur a single time. Roughly 24% of the sample is in the top ten clones.

General findings and caveats noted by the study authors: In cross-validation, a model built on a 13 V-J signature told ophthalmopathy apart from stable hyperthyroidism with over 85% sensitivity and about 81% specificity, and in testing the same model reached 80%/75%. Most expanded thyroid clonotypes (frequency above 0.001) were also detected in blood, a finding suggesting that blood repertoires may reflect thyroid immune responses. During validation, the model predicted progression to ophthalmopathy a median of approximately six months ahead of onset, with roughly 65% sensitivity and 72% to 80% specificity. No statistical method was used to fix the sample size in advance, and group allocation was not hidden from the investigators.

The rearranged chain carries TRBV20-1 and TRBJ1-5; 7 junctional bases match TRBD1. The sequencing sample was made of blood. The receptor was derived from a man aged 40-55 years with Graves' hyperthyroidism that later progressed to Graves' ophthalmopathy. The DNA sequence is as follows: TGCAGTGCTAGCGTCCGGGACAGAAATTTTAGCAATCAGCCCCAGCATTTT. Translated, it reads CSASVRDRNFSNQPQHF.